This T cell receptor (beta chain) was identified during a study of cytomegalovirus exposure and HLA in healthy donors. The study's findings and limits: The study labeled more than 150 TCR beta chains cytomegalovirus-associated. Because they were indistinguishable, some V segments, including TRBV6-2 and TRBV6-3, were excluded. Cytomegalovirus status was reportedly diagnosed by the classifier with high specificity and sensitivity. With DRB1 most and HLA-C fewest, TCR association rates differed between HLA loci in a later analysis.

A multiplex PCR was run with 60 Vbeta primers and 13 Jbeta primers. The repertoire was sequenced with immunoSEQ multiplex PCR; TCRdb's copy has only in-frame clones and lacks some. The sample holds more than 90,000 clones; about 76% are singletons and the top ten take roughly 7.1%. About this clone itself: What it binds is unknown.

The CDR3 is made up of 16 amino acids. V dropped 1 base and J dropped 3 bases, with 16 bases sitting between them. The rearrangement uses TRBV5-3 and TRBJ1-2, with D unresolved. TRBV5-3 is identified as an open reading frame with a role that is uncertain. Sample: PBMCs. The sequence derives from a middle-aged man in good health and CMV-seropositive. CDR3 sequence: CARSLIQQITYYGYTF. The CDR3 DNA is TGTGCCAGAAGCTTGATACAGCAAATAACCTACTATGGCTACACCTTC.